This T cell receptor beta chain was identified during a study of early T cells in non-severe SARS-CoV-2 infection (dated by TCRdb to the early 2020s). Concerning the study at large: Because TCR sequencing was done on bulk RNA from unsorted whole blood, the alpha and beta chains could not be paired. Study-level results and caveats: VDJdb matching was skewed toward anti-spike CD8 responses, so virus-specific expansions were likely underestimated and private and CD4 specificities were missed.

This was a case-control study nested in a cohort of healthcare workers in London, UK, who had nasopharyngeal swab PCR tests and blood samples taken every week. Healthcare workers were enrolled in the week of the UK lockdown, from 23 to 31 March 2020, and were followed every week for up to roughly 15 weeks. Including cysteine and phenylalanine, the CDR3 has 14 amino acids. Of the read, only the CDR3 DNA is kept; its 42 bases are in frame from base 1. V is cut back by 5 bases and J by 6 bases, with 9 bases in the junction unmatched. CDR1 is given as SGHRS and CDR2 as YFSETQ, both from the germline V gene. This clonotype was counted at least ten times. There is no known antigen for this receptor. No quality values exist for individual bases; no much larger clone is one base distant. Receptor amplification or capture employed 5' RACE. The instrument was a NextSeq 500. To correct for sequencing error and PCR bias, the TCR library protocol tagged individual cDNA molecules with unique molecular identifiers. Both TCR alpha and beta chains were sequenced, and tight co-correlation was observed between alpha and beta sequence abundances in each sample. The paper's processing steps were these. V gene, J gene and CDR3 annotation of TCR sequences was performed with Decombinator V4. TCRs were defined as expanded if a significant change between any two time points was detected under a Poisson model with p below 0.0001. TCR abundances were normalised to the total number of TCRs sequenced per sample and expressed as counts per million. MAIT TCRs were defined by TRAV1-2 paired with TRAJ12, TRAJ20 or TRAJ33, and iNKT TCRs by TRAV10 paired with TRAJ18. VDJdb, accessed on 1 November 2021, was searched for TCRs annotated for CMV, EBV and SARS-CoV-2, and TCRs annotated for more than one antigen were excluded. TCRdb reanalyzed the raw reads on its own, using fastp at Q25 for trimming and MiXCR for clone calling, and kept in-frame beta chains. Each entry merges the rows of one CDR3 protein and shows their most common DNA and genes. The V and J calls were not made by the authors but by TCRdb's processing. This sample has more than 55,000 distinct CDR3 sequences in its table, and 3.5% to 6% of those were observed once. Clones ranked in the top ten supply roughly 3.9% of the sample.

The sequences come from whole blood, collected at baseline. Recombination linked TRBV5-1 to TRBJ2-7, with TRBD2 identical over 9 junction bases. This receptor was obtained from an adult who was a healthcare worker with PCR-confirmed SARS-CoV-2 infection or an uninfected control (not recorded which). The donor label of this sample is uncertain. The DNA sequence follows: TGCGCCAGCAGGGCTAGCGGGGACGTAGGCGAGCAGTACTTC. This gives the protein CASRASGDVGEQYF.